The entry below describes one T cell receptor (beta chain). The table came from immunoSEQ multiplex PCR; TCRdb's copy has only in-frame clones and leaves some out. There are 95,000 to 100,000 clones in the sample; around 90% occur only once, and around 12% lies in the top ten. The data originate from a study of siplizumab effects on memory and regulatory T cells. V was trimmed by 4 bases and J by 11 bases, leaving 17 bases between them. Germline CDR1 is MDHEN and CDR2 is SYDVKM. The CDR3 contains 13 residues. The sample was non-Treg CD4+ T cells sorted from blood. The J gene is TRBJ1-1, the V gene TRBV28; D is unresolved. This receptor was identified in a human donor in good health. The CDR3 coding sequence is TGTGCCAGCAGTTACCCGAATCCTGCCCTGGCTTTCTTT. Its translation: CASSYPNPALAFF.